A selection of T cell receptor beta chains follows, all from one sample in a study of cytomegalovirus exposure and HLA in healthy donors. TCRdb's copy holds only in-frame clones and misses some; the assay was immunoSEQ multiplex PCR. The profile shows over 120,000 clones, roughly 74% of them singletons. The sequencing sample was made of PBMCs. The receptors shown here come from a woman aged 18-29 years in good health and CMV-seropositive. Each CDR3 is given with its conserved first and last residue. D genes are given only for firm matches. The size entry is marked missing in some rows and otherwise reads once, few, many or a size class.

abundance,len,d_gene,j_gene,v_gene,CDR3aa,CDR3nt
once,13,.,TRBJ2-7,TRBV7-9,CASNRDTIHEQYF,TGTGCCAGCAACCGGGACACCATCCACGAGCAGTACTTC
many,15,TRBD2,TRBJ2-2,TRBV6-4,CASSDSSGDTGELFF,TGTGCCAGCAGTGACTCTAGCGGGGACACCGGGGAGCTGTTTTTT
.,14,TRBD1,TRBJ1-2,TRBV25-1,CASSELGQGFGYTF,TGTGCCAGCAGTGAGTTGGGACAGGGCTTTGGCTACACCTTC
.,13,.,TRBJ2-3,TRBV11-2,CASSLVAVDTQYF,TGTGCCAGCAGCTTAGTCGCGGTAGATACGCAGTATTTT
.,14,.,TRBJ2-5,TRBV4-1,CASSGNRAGETQYF,TGCGCCAGCAGCGGGAACAGGGCTGGAGAGACCCAGTACTTC
.,13,TRBD1,TRBJ1-6,TRBV25-1,CASSRRTGSPLHF,TGTGCCAGCAGTAGACGGACAGGCTCACCCCTCCACTTT
.,14,.,TRBJ1-6,TRBV14,CASSQQGPYSPLHF,TGTGCCAGCAGCCAGCAGGGGCCTTACTCACCCCTCCACTTT
.,13,.,TRBJ2-7,TRBV10-3,CAIKSTGKGEQYF,TGTGCCATCAAGAGTACAGGGAAAGGGGAGCAGTACTTC
.,16,TRBD1,TRBJ2-7,TRBV28,CASSQTAGTDSYEQYF,TGTGCCAGCAGTCAAACCGCCGGGACAGACTCCTACGAGCAGTACTTC
.,14,.,TRBJ2-7,TRBV19,CASSPTGSPYEQYF,TGTGCCAGTAGCCCGACAGGTAGCCCCTACGAGCAGTACTTC
.,14,TRBD1,TRBJ2-7,TRBV6-1,CASSYGQGTYEQYF,TGTGCCAGCAGTTATGGACAGGGGACCTACGAGCAGTACTTC
.,13,.,TRBJ1-1,TRBV11-2,CASSLVAYTEAFF,TGTGCCAGCAGCTTAGTTGCGTACACTGAAGCTTTCTTT
.,15,.,TRBJ2-7,TRBV5-1,CASRAGTHYSYEQYF,TGCGCCAGCAGGGCCGGGACACATTACTCCTACGAGCAGTACTTC
.,12,.,TRBJ1-2,TRBV6-5,CATKDKLGQGNF,TGTGCCACAAAGGACAAGTTAGGTCAGGGAAACTTC
.,17,TRBD1,TRBJ1-2,TRBV27,CASSPQTGTGKVYGYTF,TGTGCCAGCAGTCCCCAGACTGGGACAGGAAAAGTCTATGGCTACACCTTC
.,15,.,TRBJ1-1,TRBV6-5,CASSLRGTMNTEAFF,TGTGCCAGCAGTCTAAGGGGGACTATGAACACTGAGGCTTTCTTT
.,14,.,TRBJ2-3,TRBV29-1,CSVDRGVRTDTQYF,TGCAGCGTTGACAGGGGTGTGCGAACAGATACGCAGTATTTT
once,14,.,TRBJ1-2,TRBV28,CASSLTGQHYGYTF,TGTGCCAGCAGTTTAACGGGTCAGCACTATGGCTACACCTTC
once,18,.,TRBJ2-7,TRBV7-2,CASSLVAGRGFSSYEQYF,TGTGCCAGCAGCTTAGTGGCAGGGCGTGGGTTCAGCTCCTACGAGCAGTACTTC
.,14,.,TRBJ2-3,TRBV12-5,CASGLEQFTDTQYF,TGTGCTAGTGGTTTAGAACAGTTCACAGATACGCAGTATTTT
.,12,TRBD1,TRBJ1-5,TRBV6-1,CASRENRGVWHF,TGTGCCAGCAGGGAGAACAGGGGAGTCTGGCATTTT
.,14,TRBD2,TRBJ2-1,TRBV15,CATSWGSQRGEQFF,TGTGCCACCAGTTGGGGTTCCCAGCGGGGGGAGCAGTTCTTC
once,15,.,TRBJ1-2,TRBV15,CATSRDWGGFYGYTF,TGTGCCACCAGCAGAGATTGGGGAGGGTTCTATGGCTACACCTTC
.,14,TRBD2,TRBJ2-1,TRBV10-3,CAIQGPSGNNEQFF,TGTGCCATCCAGGGTCCTAGCGGGAACAATGAGCAGTTCTTC
.,17,TRBD1,TRBJ2-7,TRBV5-5,CASSRSPGQGLTYEQYF,TGTGCCAGCAGCCGTTCACCGGGACAGGGCCTCACGTACGAGCAGTACTTC
.,16,.,TRBJ2-1,TRBV27,CASCPLGTVTYNEQFF,TGTGCCAGCTGCCCGTTGGGGACTGTTACCTACAATGAGCAGTTCTTC
few,16,TRBD1,TRBJ1-6,TRBV18,CASSRQDREYNSPLHF,TGTGCCAGCTCACGCCAGGACAGGGAGTATAATTCACCCCTCCACTTT
.,14,TRBD2,TRBJ2-3,TRBV2,CARTRGGTTDTQYF,TGTGCCAGGACGCGGGGGGGAACCACAGATACGCAGTATTTT
.,13,.,TRBJ2-5,TRBV7-2,CASSPPGGETQYF,TGTGCCAGCAGCCCGCCAGGTGGAGAGACCCAGTACTTC
.,16,TRBD2,TRBJ2-5,TRBV6-6,CASSYPTSVGGETQYF,TGTGCCAGCAGTTACCCGACTAGCGTGGGAGGAGAGACCCAGTACTTC
.,14,.,TRBJ1-1,TRBV7-9,CASSSTGKNTEAFF,TGTGCCAGCAGCAGTACAGGGAAGAACACTGAAGCTTTCTTT
many,16,.,TRBJ2-6,TRBV4-3,CASSQGTGSGANVLTF,TGCGCCAGCAGCCAAGGAACAGGATCTGGGGCCAACGTCCTGACTTTC
.,15,.,TRBJ1-6,TRBV14,CASSQGQSYNSPLHF,TGTGCCAGCAGCCAAGGGCAGTCCTATAATTCACCCCTCCACTTT
.,14,.,TRBJ2-5,TRBV7-2,CASSLLVGQETQYF,TGTGCCAGCAGCTTACTAGTAGGCCAAGAGACCCAGTACTTC
.,14,TRBD1,TRBJ2-7,TRBV19,CASRSGQGSYEQYF,TGTGCCAGTAGATCGGGACAGGGGTCCTACGAGCAGTACTTC
.,12,TRBD1,TRBJ2-7,TRBV5-6,CASGQGAHEQYF,TGTGCCAGCGGACAGGGGGCCCACGAGCAGTACTTC
.,14,.,TRBJ1-2,TRBV27,CASSLFGVGYGYTF,TGTGCCAGCAGTTTATTCGGGGTGGGGTATGGCTACACCTTC
.,16,TRBD2,TRBJ2-1,TRBV5-8,CASIPSWTSGEDEQFF,TGTGCCAGCATCCCCTCGTGGACTAGCGGGGAGGATGAGCAGTTCTTC
.,18,TRBD2,TRBJ2-3,TRBV5-5,CASSRLAGASLSTDTQYF,TGTGCCAGCAGCCGACTAGCGGGAGCCAGCCTTAGCACAGATACGCAGTATTTT
.,12,.,TRBJ1-2,TRBV9,CASSLRAGGYTF,TGTGCCAGCAGCCTAAGGGCAGGGGGCTACACCTTC
.,14,.,TRBJ2-7,TRBV10-2,CATQRGGPLNEQYF,TGCGCCACCCAAAGGGGGGGCCCCCTAAACGAGCAGTACTTC
.,13,.,TRBJ2-7,TRBV5-6,CASSFYRGTPSYF,TGTGCCAGCAGCTTTTACCGGGGGACGCCGTCGTACTTC
once,14,.,TRBJ2-7,TRBV5-1,CASSLAGEPYEQYF,TGCGCCAGCAGCTTGGCAGGGGAACCCTACGAGCAGTACTTC
.,16,TRBD2,TRBJ2-6,TRBV28,CASSPPPRAGVNVLTF,TGTGCCAGCAGCCCTCCACCCCGAGCGGGGGTCAACGTCCTGACTTTC
.,16,.,TRBJ1-1,TRBV5-6,CASSRYVDSQNTEAFF,TGTGCCAGCAGTCGGTACGTAGACAGTCAGAACACTGAAGCTTTCTTT
.,12,TRBD2,TRBJ2-7,TRBV29-1,CSVSAGAYEQYF,TGCAGCGTTTCTGCGGGGGCCTACGAGCAGTACTTC
.,15,.,TRBJ1-1,TRBV19,CASSPKQGPATEAFF,TGTGCCAGTAGTCCAAAACAGGGACCGGCCACTGAAGCTTTCTTT
.,14,.,TRBJ1-6,TRBV28,CASSFGQGNSPLHF,TGTGCCAGCAGTTTCGGACAAGGGAATTCACCCCTCCACTTT
.,16,TRBD1,TRBJ2-7,TRBV15,CATSRDSGQAVYEQYF,TGTGCCACCAGCAGAGATTCGGGACAGGCGGTCTACGAGCAGTACTTC
once,14,TRBD1,TRBJ2-3,TRBV10-2,CASRDRGRTDTQYF,TGCGCCAGCAGGGACAGGGGGCGCACAGATACGCAGTATTTT
few,13,.,TRBJ2-2,TRBV4-1,CASSQQVSGELFF,TGCGCCAGCAGCCAACAGGTCTCCGGGGAGCTGTTTTTT
.,15,.,TRBJ1-1,TRBV6-6,CASSQTRIGDTEAFF,TGTGCCAGCAGTCAAACTCGAATAGGGGATACTGAAGCTTTCTTT
.,14,.,TRBJ2-5,TRBV7-9,CASSLPVLQETQYF,TGTGCCAGCAGCTTACCCGTCCTCCAAGAGACCCAGTACTTC
once,14,TRBD1,TRBJ1-2,TRBV7-2,CASSLLGQTYGYTF,TGTGCCAGCAGCTTATTGGGACAGACCTATGGCTACACCTTC
.,14,.,TRBJ2-5,TRBV5-1,CASSSGGVGETQYF,TGCGCCAGCAGCTCTGGCGGGGTTGGAGAGACCCAGTACTTC
once,14,.,TRBJ1-2,TRBV15,CATSRDPDAEGYTF,TGTGCCACCAGCAGAGATCCCGATGCGGAGGGCTACACCTTC